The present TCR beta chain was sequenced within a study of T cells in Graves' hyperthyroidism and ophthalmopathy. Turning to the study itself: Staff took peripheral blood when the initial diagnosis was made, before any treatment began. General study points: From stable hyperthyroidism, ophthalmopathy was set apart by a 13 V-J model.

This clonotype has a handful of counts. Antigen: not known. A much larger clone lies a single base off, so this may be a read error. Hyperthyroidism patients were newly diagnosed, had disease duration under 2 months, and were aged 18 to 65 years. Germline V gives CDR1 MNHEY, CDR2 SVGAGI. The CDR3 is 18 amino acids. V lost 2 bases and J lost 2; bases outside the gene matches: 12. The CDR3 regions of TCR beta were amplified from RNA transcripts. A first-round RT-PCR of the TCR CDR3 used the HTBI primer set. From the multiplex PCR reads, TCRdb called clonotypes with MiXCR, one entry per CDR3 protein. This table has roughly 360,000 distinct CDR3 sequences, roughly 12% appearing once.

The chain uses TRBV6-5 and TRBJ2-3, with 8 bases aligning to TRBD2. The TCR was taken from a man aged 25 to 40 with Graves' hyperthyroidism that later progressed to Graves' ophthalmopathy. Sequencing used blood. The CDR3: CASSYVTSERGYTDTQYF. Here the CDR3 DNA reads TGTGCCAGCAGTTACGTCACCTCTGAGCGGGGGTACACAGATACGCAGTATTTT.